A single sample gave rise to the 10 T cell receptor beta chains below, sequenced in a study of beta chain features in type 1 diabetes. Whole-study findings and limits: Shortening of TCRB CDR3s, moderate but significant, appeared in all four CD4+ subsets of Type 1 diabetes patients.

All of the isolated RNA was reverse transcribed, so expressed TCRB transcripts were sequenced. Using immunoSEQ multiplex PCR, the repertoire was profiled, and TCRdb retains in-frame clones only, with some absent. Of over 150,000 clones listed, around 8.6% are singletons. These TCRs are of unknown antigen specificity. The sequenced material came from central memory CD4+ T cells from blood. The receptors shown here come from a woman under 30 with type 1 diabetes.

The chain couples TRBV19 to TRBJ2-5; D is possibly TRBD1 (5 bases). Trimming left V 3 bases short and J 2 bases short, with 16 bases between. The CDR3 contains 16 residues. Germline V gene data show CDR1 as LNHDA and CDR2 as SQIVND (reference sequence). This CDR3 reads CASSMGQTVLQETQYF. The CDR3 DNA reads TGTGCCAGTAGTATGGGGCAGACCGTCTTACAAGAGACCCAGTACTTC.

This clone was seen a few times. The gene calls are TRBV9 and TRBJ1-1; D call uncertain. Looked up from germline, CDR1 is SGDLS and CDR2 is YYNGEE. The length of the CDR3 is 14 residues. The V end lost 2 bases, the J end lost 5 bases, and 13 bases lay between the germline ends. The DNA of the CDR3 is TGTGCCAGCAGCGTGCAGGCCCAGCCAACTGAAGCTTTCTTT. Its translation: CASSVQAQPTEAFF.

The chain carries TRBV28 and TRBJ1-5, with no clear D. Germline lookup yields CDR1 MDHEN and CDR2 SYDVKM. The CDR3 loop spans 13 amino acids. V shed 7 bases and J shed 7 bases, with 14 bases lying between them. Here the CDR3 DNA reads TGTGCCAGCACCCTGACGGGGTACCAGCCCCAGCATTTT. As protein: CASTLTGYQPQHF.

This clone was seen a few times. The rearrangement uses TRBV4-2 and TRBJ2-1; 8 bases agree with TRBD2. Germline assignment: CDR1 LGHNA and CDR2 YNFKEQ. V dropped 0 bases and J dropped 7; count of bases not matched to a gene: 8. CDR3 size: 16 residues. The CDR3 sequence: CASSQDRTGGWNEQFF. CDR3 nucleotide sequence: TGTGCCAGCAGCCAAGATAGAACGGGAGGGTGGAATGAGCAGTTCTTC.

This clone was seen only a few times. An end of the junction does not agree with germline; a read error may underlie this. V usage is TRBV9 and J usage is TRBJ2-3; D is unresolved. The germline gives CDR1 SGDLS, CDR2 YYNGEE. CDR3 length equals 15 residues. As DNA, the CDR3 is TGTGCCAGCAGCGTAGGGGTAGCACGCACACATACGCAGTATTTT. Its protein is CASSVGVARTHTQYF.

This clone was seen a few times. This chain joins TRBV5-1 and TRBJ2-1; 7 bases align to TRBD2. The length of the CDR3 is 15 residues. V was pared by 4 bases and J by 8 bases, with 12 bases of the junction left unmatched. Germline V gives CDR1 SGHRS, CDR2 YFSETQ. In DNA form, the CDR3 reads TGCGCCAGCAGCAAGACACCGGGAGGAGGTGATGAGCAGTTCTTC. It specifies CASSKTPGGGDEQFF.

This clone was counted only a few times. The J gene is TRBJ2-7, the V gene TRBV19, with D hard to call. The germline V gene has CDR1 LNHDA and CDR2 SQIVND (reference sequence). This CDR3 has 13 amino acids. The germline V and J ends were trimmed by 5 bases and 3 bases, with 11 bases remaining between them. CDR3 coding DNA: TGTGCCAGTAGTCACCAAGCCAACTACGAGCAGTACTTC. Translated: CASSHQANYEQYF.

The chain links TRBV6-5 to TRBJ1-2; the D gene is possibly TRBD1 (5 bases). The CDR3 covers 13 residues. Trimming shortened V by 4 bases and J by 6 bases, and 12 bases separated the two germline ends. Germline-derived CDR1 and CDR2 are MNHEY and SVGAGI. The CDR3 nucleotides read TGTGCCAGCAGTTTTAAAGGGGTCCATGGCTACACCTTC. Amino acid sequence: CASSFKGVHGYTF.

As for this clone: In the same sample, other DNA sequences code for this CDR3. This chain connects TRBV6-5 to TRBJ1-5; TRBD1 agrees at 7 bases. CDR1 MNHEY and CDR2 SVGAGI come from the germline V gene. Trimming at V came to 6 bases and at J to 4 bases, leaving 3 bases not matched to a gene. The CDR3 loop spans 13 amino acids. CDR3 coding DNA: TGTGCCAGCAGGAGGGACAGTAATCAGCCCCAGCATTTT. Translating it yields CASRRDSNQPQHF.

In its sample, this clone was seen a few times. V gene TRBV7-2 combines with J gene TRBJ2-3; D possibly corresponds to TRBD2 (5 bases). This CDR3 is 15 amino acids long. CDR1 SGHTA and CDR2 FQGNSA come from the germline V gene. V was cut by 6 bases and J by 0 bases, with 13 bases left in between. The CDR3 reads CASSGPSPSTDTQYF. DNA for the CDR3: TGTGCCAGCAGTGGGCCTAGCCCTAGCACAGATACGCAGTATTTT.